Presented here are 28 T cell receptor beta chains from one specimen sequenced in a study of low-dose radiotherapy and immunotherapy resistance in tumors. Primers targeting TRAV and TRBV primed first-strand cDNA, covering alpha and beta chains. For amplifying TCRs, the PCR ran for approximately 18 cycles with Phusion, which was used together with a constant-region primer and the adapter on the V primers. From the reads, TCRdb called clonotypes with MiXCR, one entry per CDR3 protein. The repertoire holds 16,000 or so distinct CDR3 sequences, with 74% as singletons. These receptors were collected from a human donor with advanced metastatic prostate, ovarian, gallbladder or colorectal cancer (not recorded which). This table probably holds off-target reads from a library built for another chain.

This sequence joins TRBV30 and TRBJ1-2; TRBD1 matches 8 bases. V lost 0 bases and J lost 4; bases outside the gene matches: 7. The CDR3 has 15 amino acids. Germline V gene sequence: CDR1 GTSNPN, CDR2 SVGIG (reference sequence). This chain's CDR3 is CAWSVTDRGSYGYTF. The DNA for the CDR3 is TGTGCCTGGAGTGTGACAGACAGGGGTAGCTATGGCTACACCTTC.

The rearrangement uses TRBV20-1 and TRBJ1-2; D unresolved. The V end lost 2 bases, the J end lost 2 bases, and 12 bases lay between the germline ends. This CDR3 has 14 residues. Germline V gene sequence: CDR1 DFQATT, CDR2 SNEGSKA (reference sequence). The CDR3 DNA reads TGCAGTGCTAGAATATTGGATTCCAACTATGGCTACACCTTC. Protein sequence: CSARILDSNYGYTF.

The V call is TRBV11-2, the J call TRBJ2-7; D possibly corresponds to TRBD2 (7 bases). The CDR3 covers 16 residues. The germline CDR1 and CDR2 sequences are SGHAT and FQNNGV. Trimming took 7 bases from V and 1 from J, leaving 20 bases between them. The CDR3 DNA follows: TGTGCCAGCAAGCCTTCTAGGGGGGGACCTTCCTACGAGCAGTACTTC. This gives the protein CASKPSRGGPSYEQYF.

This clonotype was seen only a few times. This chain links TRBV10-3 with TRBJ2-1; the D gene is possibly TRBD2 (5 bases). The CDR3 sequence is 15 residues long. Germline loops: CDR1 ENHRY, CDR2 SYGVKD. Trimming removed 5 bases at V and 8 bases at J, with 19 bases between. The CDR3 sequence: CAISSFTQDGDEQFF. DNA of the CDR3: TGTGCCATCAGTTCCTTCACCCAGGACGGGGATGAGCAGTTCTTC.

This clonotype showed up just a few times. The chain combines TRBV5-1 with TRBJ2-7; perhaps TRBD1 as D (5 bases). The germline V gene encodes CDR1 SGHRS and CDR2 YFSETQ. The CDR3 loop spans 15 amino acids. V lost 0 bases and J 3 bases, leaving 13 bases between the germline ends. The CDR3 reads CASSLVSAGNYEQYF. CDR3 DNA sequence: TGCGCCAGCAGCTTGGTGTCCGCAGGGAACTACGAGCAGTACTTC.

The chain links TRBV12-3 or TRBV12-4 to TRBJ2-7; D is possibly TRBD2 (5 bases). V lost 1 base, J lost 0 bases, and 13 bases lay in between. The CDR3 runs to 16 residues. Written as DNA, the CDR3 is TGTGCCAGCAGTTTAGTCGGAGGAATTAGCTCCTACGAGCAGTACTTC. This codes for CASSLVGGISSYEQYF.

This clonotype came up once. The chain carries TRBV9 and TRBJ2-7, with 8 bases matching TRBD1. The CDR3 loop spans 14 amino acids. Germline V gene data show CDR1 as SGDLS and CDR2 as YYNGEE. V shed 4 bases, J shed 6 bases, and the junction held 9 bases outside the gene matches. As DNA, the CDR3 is TGTGCCAGCAGCTTGGCGGGACAGGAGACCGAGCAGTACTTC. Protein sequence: CASSLAGQETEQYF.

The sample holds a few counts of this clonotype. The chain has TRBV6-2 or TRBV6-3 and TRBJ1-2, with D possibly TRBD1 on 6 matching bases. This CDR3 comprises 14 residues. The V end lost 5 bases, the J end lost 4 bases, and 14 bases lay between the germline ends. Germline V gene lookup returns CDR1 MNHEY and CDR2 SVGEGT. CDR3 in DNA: TGTGCCAGCAGTATTACACAGGGAGGCTATGGCTACACCTTC. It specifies CASSITQGGYGYTF.

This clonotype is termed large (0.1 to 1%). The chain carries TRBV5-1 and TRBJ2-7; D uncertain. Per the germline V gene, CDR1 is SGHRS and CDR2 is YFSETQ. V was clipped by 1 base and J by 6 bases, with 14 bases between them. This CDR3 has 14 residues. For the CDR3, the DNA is TGCGCCAGCAGCTTGCCTGAAGTACAAGCCGAGCAGTACTTC. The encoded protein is CASSLPEVQAEQYF.

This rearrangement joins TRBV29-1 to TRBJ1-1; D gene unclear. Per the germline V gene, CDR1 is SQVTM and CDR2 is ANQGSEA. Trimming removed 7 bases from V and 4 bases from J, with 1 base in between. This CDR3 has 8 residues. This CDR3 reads CSATEAFF. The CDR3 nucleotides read TGCAGCGCCACTGAAGCTTTCTTT.

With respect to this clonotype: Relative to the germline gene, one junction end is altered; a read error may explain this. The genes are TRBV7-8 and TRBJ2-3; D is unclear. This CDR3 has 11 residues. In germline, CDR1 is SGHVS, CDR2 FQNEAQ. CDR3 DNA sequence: TGTGCCAGCAGCTTAGCGACTTACTCTTTTTTT. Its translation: CASSLATYSFF. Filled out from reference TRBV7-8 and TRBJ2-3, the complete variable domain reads GAGVSQSPRYKVAKRGQDVALRCDPISGHVSLFWYQQALGQGPEFLTYFQNEAQLDKSGLPSDRFFAERPEGSVSTLKIQRTQQEDSAVYLCASSLATYSFFGPGTRLTVL.

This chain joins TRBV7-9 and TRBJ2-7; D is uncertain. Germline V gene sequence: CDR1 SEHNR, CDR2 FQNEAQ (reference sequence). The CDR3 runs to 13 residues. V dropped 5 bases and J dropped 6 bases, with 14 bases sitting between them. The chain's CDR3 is CASSDRPITEQYF. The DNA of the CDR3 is TGTGCCAGCAGCGATCGACCGATTACCGAGCAGTACTTC.

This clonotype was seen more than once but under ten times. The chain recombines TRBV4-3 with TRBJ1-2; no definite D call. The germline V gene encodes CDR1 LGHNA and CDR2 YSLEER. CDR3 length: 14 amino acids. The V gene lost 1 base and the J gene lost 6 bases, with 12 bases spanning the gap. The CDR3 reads CASSQVRGFHGYTF. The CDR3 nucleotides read TGCGCCAGCAGCCAAGTGCGAGGGTTCCATGGCTACACCTTC.

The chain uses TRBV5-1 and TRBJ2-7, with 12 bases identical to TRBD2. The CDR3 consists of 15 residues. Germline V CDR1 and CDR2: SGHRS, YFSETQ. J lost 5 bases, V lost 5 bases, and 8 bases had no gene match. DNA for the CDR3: TGCGCCAGCAGGTGGACTAGCGGGATAGTGAACGAGCAGTACTTC. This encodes CASRWTSGIVNEQYF.

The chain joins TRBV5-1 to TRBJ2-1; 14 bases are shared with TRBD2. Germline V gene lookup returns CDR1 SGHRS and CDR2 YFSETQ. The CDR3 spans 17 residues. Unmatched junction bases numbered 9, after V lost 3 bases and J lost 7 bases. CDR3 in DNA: TGCGCCAGCAGCTCGCTTCCGGGACTAGCGGGAGCAAATGAGCAGTTCTTC. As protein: CASSSLPGLAGANEQFF.

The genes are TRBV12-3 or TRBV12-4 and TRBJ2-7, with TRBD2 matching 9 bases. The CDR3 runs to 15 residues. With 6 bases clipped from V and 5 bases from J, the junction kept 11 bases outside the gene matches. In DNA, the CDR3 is TGTGCCAGCAGCCCGATTGGCGGGAGGGCCCACGAGCAGTACTTC. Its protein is CASSPIGGRAHEQYF.

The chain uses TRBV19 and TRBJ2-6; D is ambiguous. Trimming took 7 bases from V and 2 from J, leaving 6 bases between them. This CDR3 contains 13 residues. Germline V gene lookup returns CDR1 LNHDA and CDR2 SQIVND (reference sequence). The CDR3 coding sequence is TGTGCCAGTACCCCGCCTGGGGCCAACGTCCTGACTTTC. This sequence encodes CASTPPGANVLTF.

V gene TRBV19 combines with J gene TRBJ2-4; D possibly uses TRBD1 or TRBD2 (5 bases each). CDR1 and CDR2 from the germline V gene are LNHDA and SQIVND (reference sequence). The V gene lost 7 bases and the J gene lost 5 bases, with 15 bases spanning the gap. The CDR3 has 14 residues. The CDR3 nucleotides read TGTGCCAGTACCCCAACGGGACCAGAAAACATTCAGTACTTC. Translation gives CASTPTGPENIQYF. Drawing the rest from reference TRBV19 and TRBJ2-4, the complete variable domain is DGGITQSPKYLFRKEGQNVTLSCEQNLNHDAMYWYRQDPGQGLRLIYYSQIVNDFQKGDIAEGYSVSREKKESFPLTVTSAQKNPTAFYLCASTPTGPENIQYFGAGTRLSVL.

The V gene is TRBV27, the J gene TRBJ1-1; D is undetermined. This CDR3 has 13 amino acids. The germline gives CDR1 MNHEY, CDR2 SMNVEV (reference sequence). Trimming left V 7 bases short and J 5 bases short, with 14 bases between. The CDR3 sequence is CASTATGRTEAFF. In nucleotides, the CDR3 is TGTGCCAGCACTGCCACGGGGAGGACTGAAGCTTTCTTT.

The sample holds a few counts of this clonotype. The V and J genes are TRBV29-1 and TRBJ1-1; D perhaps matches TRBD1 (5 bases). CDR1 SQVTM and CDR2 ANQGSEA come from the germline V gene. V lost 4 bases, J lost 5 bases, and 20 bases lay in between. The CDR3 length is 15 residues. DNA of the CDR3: TGCAGCGTTGTGTTCGGGGCAGGCGGAGGAACTGAAGCTTTCTTT. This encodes CSVVFGAGGGTEAFF. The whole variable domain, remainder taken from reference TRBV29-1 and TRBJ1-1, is SAVISQKPSRDICQRGTSLTIQCQVDSQVTMMFWYRQQPGQSLTLIATANQGSEATYESGFVIDKFPISRPNLTFSTLTVSNMSPEDSSIYLCSVVFGAGGGTEAFFGQGTRLTVV.

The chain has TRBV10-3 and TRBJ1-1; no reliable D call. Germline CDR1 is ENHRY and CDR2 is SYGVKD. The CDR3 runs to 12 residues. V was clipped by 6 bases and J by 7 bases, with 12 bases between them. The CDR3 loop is CAIRRAGGEAFF. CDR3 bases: TGTGCCATCAGGCGGGCAGGTGGTGAAGCTTTCTTT.

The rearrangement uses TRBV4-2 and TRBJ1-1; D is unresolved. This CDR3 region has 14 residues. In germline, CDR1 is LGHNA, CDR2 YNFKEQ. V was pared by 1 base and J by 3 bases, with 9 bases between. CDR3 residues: CASSQADGYTEAFF. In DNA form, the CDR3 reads TGTGCCAGCAGCCAAGCAGACGGATACACTGAAGCTTTCTTT.

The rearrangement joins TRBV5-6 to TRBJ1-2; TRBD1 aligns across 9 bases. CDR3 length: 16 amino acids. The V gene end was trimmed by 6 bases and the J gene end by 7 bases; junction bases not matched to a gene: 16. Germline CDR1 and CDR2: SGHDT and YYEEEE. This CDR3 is CASTINRGRNSGGYTF. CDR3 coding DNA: TGTGCCAGCACCATAAACAGGGGGCGCAACTCCGGTGGCTACACCTTC.

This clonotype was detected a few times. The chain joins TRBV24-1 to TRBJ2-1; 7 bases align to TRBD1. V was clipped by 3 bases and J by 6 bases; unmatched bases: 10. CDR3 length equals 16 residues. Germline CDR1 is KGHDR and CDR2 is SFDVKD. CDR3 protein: CATSDRRGRGSNEQFF. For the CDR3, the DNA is TGTGCCACCAGTGATAGAAGGGGGCGAGGGAGCAATGAGCAGTTCTTC.

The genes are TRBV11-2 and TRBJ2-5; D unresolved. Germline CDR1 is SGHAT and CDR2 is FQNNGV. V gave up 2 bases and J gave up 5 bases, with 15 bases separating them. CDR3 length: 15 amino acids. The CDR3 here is CASSLITSTRETQYF. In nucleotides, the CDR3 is TGTGCCAGCAGCTTAATAACATCCACCCGGGAGACCCAGTACTTC.

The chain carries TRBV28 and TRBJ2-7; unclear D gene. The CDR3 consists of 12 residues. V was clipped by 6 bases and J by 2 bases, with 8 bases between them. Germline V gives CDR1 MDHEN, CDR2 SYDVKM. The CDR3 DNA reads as TGTGCCAGCAGCCGCAATACCTACGAGCAGTACTTC. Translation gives CASSRNTYEQYF.

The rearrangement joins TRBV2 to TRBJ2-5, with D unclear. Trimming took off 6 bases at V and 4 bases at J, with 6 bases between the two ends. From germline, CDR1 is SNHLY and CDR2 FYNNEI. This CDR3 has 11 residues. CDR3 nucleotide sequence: TGTGCCAGCAGGTTGGGAGAGACCCAGTACTTC. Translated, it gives CASRLGETQYF.

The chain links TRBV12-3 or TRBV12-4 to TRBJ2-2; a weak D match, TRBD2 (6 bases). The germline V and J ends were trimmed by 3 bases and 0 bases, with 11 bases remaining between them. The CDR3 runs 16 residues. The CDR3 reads CASSFSSGANTGELFF. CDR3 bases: TGTGCCAGCAGTTTTAGTAGCGGAGCGAACACCGGGGAGCTGTTTTTT.